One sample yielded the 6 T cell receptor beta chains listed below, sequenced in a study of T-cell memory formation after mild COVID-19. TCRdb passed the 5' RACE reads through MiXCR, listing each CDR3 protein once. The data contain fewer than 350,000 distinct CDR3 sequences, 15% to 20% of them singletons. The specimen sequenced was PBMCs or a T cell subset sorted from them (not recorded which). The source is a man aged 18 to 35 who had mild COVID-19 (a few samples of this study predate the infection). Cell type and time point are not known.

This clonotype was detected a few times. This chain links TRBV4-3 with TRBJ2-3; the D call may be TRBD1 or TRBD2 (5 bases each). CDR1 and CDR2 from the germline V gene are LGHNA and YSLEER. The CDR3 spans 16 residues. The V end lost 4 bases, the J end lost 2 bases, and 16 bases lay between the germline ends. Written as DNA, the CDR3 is TGCGCCAGCAGCCCTCGGGGCGGGCCTAACACAGATACGCAGTATTTT. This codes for CASSPRGGPNTDTQYF.

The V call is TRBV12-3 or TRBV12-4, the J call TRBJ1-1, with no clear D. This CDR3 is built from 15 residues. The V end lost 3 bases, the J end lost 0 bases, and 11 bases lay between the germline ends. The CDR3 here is CASSFGIGMNTEAFF. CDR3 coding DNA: TGTGCCAGCAGTTTTGGGATCGGGATGAACACTGAAGCTTTCTTT.

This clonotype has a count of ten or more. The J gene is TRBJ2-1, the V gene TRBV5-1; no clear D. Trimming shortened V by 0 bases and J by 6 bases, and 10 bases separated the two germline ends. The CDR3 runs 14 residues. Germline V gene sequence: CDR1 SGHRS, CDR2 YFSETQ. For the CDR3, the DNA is TGCGCCAGCAGCTTGGAGTTCGGTCGCAATGAGCAGTTCTTC. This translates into CASSLEFGRNEQFF.

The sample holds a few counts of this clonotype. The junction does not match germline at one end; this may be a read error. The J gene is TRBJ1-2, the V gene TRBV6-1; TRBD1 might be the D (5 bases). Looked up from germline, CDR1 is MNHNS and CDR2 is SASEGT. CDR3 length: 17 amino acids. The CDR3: CASSEGGGVSLGYGYTF. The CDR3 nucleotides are TGTGCCAGCAGCGAAGGCGGAGGGGTATCTCTAGGGTATGGCTACACCTTC.

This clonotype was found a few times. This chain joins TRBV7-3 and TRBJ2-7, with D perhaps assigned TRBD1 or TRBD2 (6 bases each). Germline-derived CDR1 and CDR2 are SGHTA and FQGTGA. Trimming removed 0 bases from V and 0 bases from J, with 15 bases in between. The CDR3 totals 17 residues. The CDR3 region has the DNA TGTGCCAGCAGCTTAACCCCTCTAGGGGGGAGCTCCTACGAGCAGTACTTC. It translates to CASSLTPLGGSSYEQYF.

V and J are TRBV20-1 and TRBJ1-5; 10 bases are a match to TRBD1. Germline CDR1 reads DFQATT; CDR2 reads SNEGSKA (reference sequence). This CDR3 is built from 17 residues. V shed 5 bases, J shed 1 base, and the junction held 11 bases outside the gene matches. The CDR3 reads CSARRGQGIPSNQPQHF. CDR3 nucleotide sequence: TGCAGTGCTCGAAGGGGACAGGGGATCCCCAGCAATCAGCCCCAGCATTTT.